This T cell receptor (beta chain) appears in the sequencing data of a study of identical twins. Study-wide findings and caveats: Invariant T cells like MAIT and iNKT could partly confound the zero-insertion analyses. The abundant beta clonotypes from cord blood had fewer insertions, and memory repertoires had none of this. Out-of-frame alpha sequences shared by twins showed excess low generation probability.

Details on this clonotype: Its antigen is as yet unknown.

Per germline, CDR1 LGHDT and CDR2 YNNKEL (reference sequence). The ends were cut back, 3 bases at V and 6 bases at J, with 15 bases in the middle. CDR3 length: 16 residues. A universal primer site was created by template switching, with the cDNA bearing unique molecular identifiers. TCRdb re-analysed the 5' RACE reads in MiXCR, keeping a single row per CDR3 protein. The table has some 900,000 distinct CDR3 sequences, 12% seen once; the top ten hold around 1.6%. These records were also assigned to another study, of yellow fever vaccine responses in identical twins.

This clonotype originated in a woman aged 18-29 years in good health. Material for sequencing was PBMCs. J is TRBJ1-6 and V is TRBV3-1, with D possibly matching TRBD1 (6 bases). CDR3: CASSQAGARFNSPLHF. The CDR3 coding sequence is TGTGCCAGCAGCCAGGCGGGGGCTCGATTTAATTCACCCCTCCACTTT. Full variable domain (missing parts from reference TRBV3-1 and TRBJ1-6): DTAVSQTPKYLVTQMGNDKSIKCEQNLGHDTMYWYKQDSKKFLKIMFSYNNKELIINETVPNRFSPKSPDKAHLNLHINSLELGDSAVYFCASSQAGARFNSPLHFGNGTRLTVT.